Listed below are T cell receptor beta chains from one sample, sequenced in a study of CD8+ T cells in alopecia areata. Assay: immunoSEQ multiplex PCR; the TCRdb copy retains only in-frame clones and omits some. This table has approximately 210,000 clones, around three fifths appearing once. Sample: CD4+ T cells sorted from blood, taken at week 4, from a patient treated with tofacitinib. Receptors originate from a human donor with alopecia areata. CDR3s include the opening cysteine and the closing phenylalanine or tryptophan. D genes are given only for firm matches. Clone size is shown for a subset of rows, as once, few, many or a class of expanded clone.

CDR3 DNA	CDR3 protein	V gene	D gene	J gene	clone size
TGTGCCAGCAGCTCCGGAGATACGCAGTATTTT	CASSSGDTQYF	TRBV5-4	NA	TRBJ2-3	NA
TGTGCCTGGACAGATGGGGCCTATGGCTACACCTTC	CAWTDGAYGYTF	TRBV30	NA	TRBJ1-2	NA
TGTGCCAGCAGCCCTCGAGGGTCACTAAGACTTTTATCCAATGAGCAGTTCTTC	CASSPRGSLRLLSNEQFF	TRBV7-2	NA	TRBJ2-1	NA
TGCGCCAGCAGTCAAGTAGGGACCTATGGCTACACCTTC	CASSQVGTYGYTF	TRBV4-3	NA	TRBJ1-2	NA
TGTGCCAGCTCACCATCCGGTGACTATGGCTACACCTTC	CASSPSGDYGYTF	TRBV18	NA	TRBJ1-2	few
TGCGCCAGCAGCCAAGCCGGGACACGGTCGGAGACCCAGTACTTC	CASSQAGTRSETQYF	TRBV4-1	NA	TRBJ2-5	NA
TGTGCCGCCTGGACGAGGAACACTGAAGCTTTCTTT	CAAWTRNTEAFF	TRBV10-3	NA	TRBJ1-1	NA
TGTGCGGCGGGAAGGGGGAGCCTCCGCTCTGGGGCCAACGTCCTGACTTTC	CAAGRGSLRSGANVLTF	TRBV30	NA	TRBJ2-6	NA
TGCGCCAGCAGCCCCCCTCCCGGACTAGCTTGGGAGACCCAGTACTTC	CASSPPPGLAWETQYF	TRBV4-1	TRBD2	TRBJ2-5	NA
TGTGCCAGCAGTCCGGACTCCTACCCGGGAGAGACCCAGTACTTC	CASSPDSYPGETQYF	TRBV27	NA	TRBJ2-5	few
TGTGCCATCACTCCGGGAGTCGCTAACTATGGCTACACCTTC	CAITPGVANYGYTF	TRBV10-3	NA	TRBJ1-2	NA
TGCGCCAGCAGTCAATCGAACCGGACAGAACTCACCTACAATGAGCAGTTCTTC	CASSQSNRTELTYNEQFF	TRBV23-1	NA	TRBJ2-1	NA
TGCGCCAGCAGCTTGGTAGGACAGGGAGAAGGGTACGAGCAGTACTTC	CASSLVGQGEGYEQYF	TRBV5-1	TRBD1	TRBJ2-7	NA
TGCGCCAGCCGAATCGGGACAGCAAACAATGAGCAGTTCTTC	CASRIGTANNEQFF	TRBV5-1	TRBD1	TRBJ2-1	few
TGCGCCAGCAGGAGGGCGGAGAACACTGAAGCTTTCTTT	CASRRAENTEAFF	TRBV5-1	NA	TRBJ1-1	NA
TGCGCCAGCAGCCCCCCCCGGACAGGGGTAAACGAGCAGTACTTC	CASSPPRTGVNEQYF	TRBV5-1	TRBD1	TRBJ2-7	few
TGTGCCAGCAGTGAATTGGCGGCCCAGGCTGGGGGGCCCCAGCATTTT	CASSELAAQAGGPQHF	TRBV6-1	NA	TRBJ1-5	once
TGTGCCAGCAGCTTAGACCCGGGACAGGGGAAATCACCCCTCCACTTT	CASSLDPGQGKSPLHF	TRBV7-9	TRBD1	TRBJ1-6	NA
TGTGCCAGCAGCCCGAAAGGGTCGAACACTGAAGCTTTCTTT	CASSPKGSNTEAFF	TRBV5-4	NA	TRBJ1-1	NA
TGCGCCAGCAGCTTGACAGGTTTGGGGGAGCAGTACTTC	CASSLTGLGEQYF	TRBV5-1	NA	TRBJ2-7	NA
TGCAGCGTTGACAGTAGCTCTGGGGCCAACGTCCTGACTTTC	CSVDSSSGANVLTF	TRBV29-1	NA	TRBJ2-6	NA
TGTGCCAGCAGCTTGACAGGGCCTAACTATGGCTACACCTTC	CASSLTGPNYGYTF	TRBV5-6	NA	TRBJ1-2	NA
TGTGCCAGCAGTCCACAGGGCCCAGATACGCAGTATTTT	CASSPQGPDTQYF	TRBV2	NA	TRBJ2-3	NA
TGTGCCAGCAGTCCCCAGAGGGGATATGGCTACACCTTC	CASSPQRGYGYTF	TRBV27	NA	TRBJ1-2	NA
TGTGCCAGTACCGACGGCTATGGCTACACCTTC	CASTDGYGYTF	TRBV19	NA	TRBJ1-2	NA
TGTGCCAGCAGCCTAACCCCCAGCGGGGGCCTTTATTACAATGAGCAGTTCTTC	CASSLTPSGGLYYNEQFF	TRBV7-2	TRBD2	TRBJ2-1	once
TGTGCCAGCAGCTTAGGCGGGGGCCGCACAGATACGCAGTATTTT	CASSLGGGRTDTQYF	TRBV7-8	NA	TRBJ2-3	NA
TGTGCCAGCAGCTTATCCCCAAAGGAGACCCAGTACTTC	CASSLSPKETQYF	TRBV7-9	NA	TRBJ2-5	NA
TGTGCCAGCAGTTACTCTTATGGGGGTGAGACCCAGTACTTC	CASSYSYGGETQYF	TRBV6-5	NA	TRBJ2-5	NA
TGTGCCAGCAGTTTCAGAGGCAGGGGGGATCAGCCCCAGCATTTT	CASSFRGRGDQPQHF	TRBV27	TRBD1	TRBJ1-5	NA
TGCAGCGTGGCTCAATCCGGGACTAGCTGGGGGACCGGGGAGCTGTTTTTT	CSVAQSGTSWGTGELFF	TRBV29-1	TRBD2	TRBJ2-2	NA
TGCAGCGTTCGACAGAGCAGTAGTGGCTACACCTTC	CSVRQSSSGYTF	TRBV29-1	NA	TRBJ1-2	NA
TGTGCCAGCAGCTTAGCTGGCGAAAAACTGTTTTTT	CASSLAGEKLFF	TRBV11-2	NA	TRBJ1-4	NA
TGTGCCATCAGTGATTCGTACCTTAGCAATGAGCAGTTCTTC	CAISDSYLSNEQFF	TRBV10-3	NA	TRBJ2-1	NA
TGTGCCAGCAGCTTAGCACAGCTTAATTCACCCCTCCACTTT	CASSLAQLNSPLHF	TRBV7-2	NA	TRBJ1-6	NA
TGCGCCAGCAGCCAAAGGAGCTTCGGGACAGGGGCCAATAGCAATCAGCCCCAGCATTTT	CASSQRSFGTGANSNQPQHF	TRBV4-1	TRBD1	TRBJ1-5	NA
TGTGCCAGCAGCCCCGACAGGGGAGAAGCTTTCTTT	CASSPDRGEAFF	TRBV11-2	TRBD1	TRBJ1-1	NA
TGTGCCAGCAGCTTAGTGAGCAGGGGCGATCTCAGCTACGAGCAGTACTTC	CASSLVSRGDLSYEQYF	TRBV7-8	NA	TRBJ2-7	NA
TGTGCCTGGAGACGGGACAGGGCGGACACTGAAGCTTTCTTT	CAWRRDRADTEAFF	TRBV30	TRBD1	TRBJ1-1	NA
TGCAGCGCCGGAACAGGGGATACTGAAGCTTTCTTT	CSAGTGDTEAFF	TRBV29-1	TRBD1	TRBJ1-1	NA
TGCGCCAGCAGCTTGGACAGGGAGGGCCCCTACGAGCAGTACTTC	CASSLDREGPYEQYF	TRBV5-1	NA	TRBJ2-7	few
TGTGCCAGTAGCGTGGGCTTCACGGGGGAGCAGTACTTC	CASSVGFTGEQYF	TRBV7-2	NA	TRBJ2-7	NA
TGTGCCAGCAGTGAGATAGACAGACCCTACGAGCAGTACTTC	CASSEIDRPYEQYF	TRBV25-1	NA	TRBJ2-7	NA
TGTGCCAGCAGGTTCCGGGACCGCACAGATACGCAGTATTTT	CASRFRDRTDTQYF	TRBV6-6	NA	TRBJ2-3	NA
TGTGCCAGCATTCGAAGGCGACGGGCGAGCTCCTACGAGCAGTACTTC	CASIRRRRASSYEQYF	TRBV27	NA	TRBJ2-7	NA
TGTGCCTGGAGTGTAGTGGAGGGGAATACGCAGTATTTT	CAWSVVEGNTQYF	TRBV30	NA	TRBJ2-3	once
TGTGCCAGCTCCTTCACCCCTAGCGGGGCGACAGATACGCAGTATTTT	CASSFTPSGATDTQYF	TRBV18	TRBD2	TRBJ2-3	NA